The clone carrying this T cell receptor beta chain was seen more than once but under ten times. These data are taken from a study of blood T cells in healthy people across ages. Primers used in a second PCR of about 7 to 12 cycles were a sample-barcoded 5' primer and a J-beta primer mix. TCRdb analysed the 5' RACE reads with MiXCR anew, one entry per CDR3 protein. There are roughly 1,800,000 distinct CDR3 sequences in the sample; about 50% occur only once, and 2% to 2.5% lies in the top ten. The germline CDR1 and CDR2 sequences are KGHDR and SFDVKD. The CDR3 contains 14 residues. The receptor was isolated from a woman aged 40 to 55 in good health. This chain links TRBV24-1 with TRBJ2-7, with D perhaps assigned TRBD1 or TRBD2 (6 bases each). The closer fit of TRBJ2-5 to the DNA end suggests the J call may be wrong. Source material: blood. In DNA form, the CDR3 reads TGTGCCACCAGTGATTCCAGGGGAGGAGAGACCCAGTACTTC. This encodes CATSDSRGGETQYF.